This passage covers 28 T cell receptor beta chains from one sample sequenced in a study of T cell responses to AZD1222 COVID-19 vaccine (dated by TCRdb to about 2021). Sample time point, as interpreted from the label and publication: about 28 days (+/-7) after the second vaccine dose. The treatment or condition label for this specimen denotes: meningococcal conjugate vaccine given as trial control. The library relied on the immunoSEQ multiplex PCR assay. The source is immuneACCESS, and TCRdb retained only in-frame sequences with V and J called. Part of the clones is not carried over; for the studies checked, unresolved V genes explain less than half of this, and the remainder is unexplained. This sample comprises about 210,000 clones, approximately 94% of them detected only once. The ten largest clones take up 1.7% of the sample. The sequencing here drew on peripheral blood, taken 28 days after the second dose of the MenACWY control vaccine. The receptors here all came from an adult who received the MenACWY meningococcal vaccine as a control.

The J gene is TRBJ1-1, the V gene TRBV7-9; D unresolved. Per the germline V gene, CDR1 is SEHNR and CDR2 is FQNEAQ (reference sequence). This CDR3 is 12 amino acids long. Trimming pared 3 bases from V and 7 bases from J, leaving 9 bases between. The CDR3 here is CASSLGGYEAFF. Here the CDR3 DNA reads TGTGCCAGCAGCTTGGGTGGATATGAAGCTTTCTTT.

The chain joins TRBV21-1 to TRBJ2-2; TRBD1, as called in the table, went unchecked against the DNA. TRBV21-1 is labeled a pseudogene. This CDR3 is built from 17 residues. Here the CDR3 DNA reads TGTGCCAGCAGCAAACCGTATAGGACAGGGGTCACCGGGGAGCTGTTTTTT. Translated: CASSKPYRTGVTGELFF.

This chain joins TRBV15 and TRBJ1-1; TRBD1 is a possible D gene (5 bases). The CDR3 totals 14 residues. CDR1 and CDR2 (germline): LNHNV, YYDKDF (reference sequence). The V end lost 1 base, the J end lost 0 bases, and 6 bases lay between the germline ends. The chain's CDR3 is CATSRGQMNTEAFF. As DNA, the CDR3 is TGTGCCACCAGCAGAGGACAGATGAACACTGAAGCTTTCTTT.

This chain joins TRBV27 and TRBJ2-7; D may be TRBD2 (6 bases). V was trimmed by 5 bases and J by 2 bases, leaving 16 bases between them. Germline lookup yields CDR1 MNHEY and CDR2 SMNVEV (reference sequence). This CDR3 region has 15 residues. Here the CDR3 DNA reads TGTGCCAGCAGTACCCGGAGTAGCGGACCCTACGAGCAGTACTTC. This codes for CASSTRSSGPYEQYF.

This clone was recorded only once. The gene calls are TRBV27 and TRBJ1-1, with 7 bases aligning to TRBD1. Germline CDR1 MNHEY, CDR2 SMNVEV (reference sequence). The V segment lost 11 bases and the J segment 0 bases; nucleotides outside the gene matches: 6. The length of the CDR3 is 13 residues. The chain's CDR3 is CAAGGGMNTEAFF. CDR3 nucleotides: TGTGCCGCAGGGGGGGGGATGAACACTGAAGCTTTCTTT.

The rearrangement joins TRBV5-4 to TRBJ1-2; possible D gene TRBD1, 6 bases. Trimming removed 6 bases from V and 6 bases from J, with 21 bases in between. CDR1 is SGHNT, CDR2 YYREEE, per germline (reference sequence). The CDR3 loop spans 15 amino acids. In DNA, the CDR3 is TGTGCCAGCAATTTCAGGGGAGCCCCTGATGATGGCTACACCTTC. Its protein is CASNFRGAPDDGYTF.

This rearrangement joins TRBV5-1 to TRBJ1-1, with unresolved D. This CDR3 is built from 13 residues. V was trimmed by 6 bases and J by 0 bases, leaving 9 bases between them. CDR1 and CDR2 from the germline V gene are SGHRS and YFSETQ. The CDR3 loop reads CASTGAVNTEAFF. The CDR3 bases are TGCGCCAGCACCGGCGCAGTGAACACTGAAGCTTTCTTT.

The chain uses TRBV21-1 and TRBJ1-6. TRBV21-1 is designated a pseudogene. The CDR3 extends over 16 amino acids. CDR3 in DNA: TGTGCCAGCAGCTCCTTCTTAATACCGTATAATTCACCCCTCCACTTT. Protein product: CASSSFLIPYNSPLHF.

The genes are TRBV18 and TRBJ2-3; D may be TRBD1 or TRBD2 (5 bases each). The ends were cut back, 2 bases at V and 4 bases at J, with 7 bases in the middle. From germline, CDR1 is KGHSH and CDR2 LQKENI. The CDR3 consists of 13 residues. CDR3 residues: CASSPWDADTQYF. CDR3 nucleotides: TGTGCCAGCTCACCATGGGACGCAGATACGCAGTATTTT.

This sequence joins TRBV27 and TRBJ1-6, with 7 bases identical to TRBD1. The CDR3 consists of 12 residues. The V segment lost 3 bases and the J segment 13 bases; nucleotides outside the gene matches: 3. The V gene's germline CDR1 is MNHEY and CDR2 SMNVEV (reference sequence). In nucleotides, the CDR3 is TGTGCCAGCAGTTTTCCGACAGGGCCCCTCCACTTT. Translated: CASSFPTGPLHF.

The rearrangement uses TRBV7-2 and TRBJ2-5; D call uncertain. The CDR3 contains 14 residues. Germline values: CDR1 SGHTA, CDR2 FQGNSA. The V and J ends lost 3 bases and 7 bases respectively, with 15 bases between them. The CDR3 sequence is CASSLAATPGTQYF. For the CDR3, the DNA is TGTGCCAGCAGCTTGGCGGCCACGCCCGGGACCCAGTACTTC.

The chain joins TRBV28 to TRBJ2-1; TRBD2 aligns across 8 bases. Trimming cost V 8 bases and J 6 bases; bases outside gene matches: 6. The CDR3 contains 13 residues. The germline V gene has CDR1 MDHEN and CDR2 SYDVKM. The CDR3 DNA follows: TGTGCCAGCTGGGGGAGCGGGGGCAATGAGCAGTTCTTC. As protein: CASWGSGGNEQFF. The whole variable domain, filled in from reference TRBV28 and TRBJ2-1, reads DVKVTQSSRYLVKRTGEKVFLECVQDMDHENMFWYRQDPGLGLRLIYFSYDVKMKEKGDIPEGYSVSREKKERFSLILESASTNQTSMYLCASWGSGGNEQFFGPGTRLTVL.

V is TRBV10-3 and J is TRBJ1-4, with D unresolved. The CDR3 extends over 18 amino acids. Germline loops: CDR1 ENHRY, CDR2 SYGVKD. The germline V and J ends were trimmed by 0 bases and 1 base, with 15 bases remaining between them. The CDR3, as DNA: TGTGCCATCAGTGAGTCGGACGAAGGGCTGGGAACTAATGAAAAACTGTTTTTT. Translation: CAISESDEGLGTNEKLFF.

This chain uses TRBV29-1 with TRBJ1-2; no clear D gene. The CDR3 runs to 10 residues. With 1 base removed from V and 8 bases from J, the gap between germline ends came to 5 bases. Germline CDR1 and CDR2: SQVTM and ANQGSEA. CDR3 sequence reads: CSVEGSGYTF. CDR3 bases: TGCAGCGTTGAAGGGAGCGGCTACACCTTC.

The chain uses TRBV28 and TRBJ2-7; 7 bases map to TRBD2. V shed 4 bases and J 2 bases; nucleotides not matched to a gene: 17. Germline lookup yields CDR1 MDHEN and CDR2 SYDVKM. This CDR3 contains 18 residues. This CDR3 is CASSSSPLSTSPAYEQYF. CDR3 nucleotide sequence: TGTGCCAGCAGTTCCTCCCCTCTCTCGACTAGCCCGGCCTACGAGCAGTACTTC.

The CDR3 sequence: CASSPGGGEQFF. CDR3 nucleotide sequence: TGTGCCAGCAGCCCAGGGGGTGGTGAGCAGTTCTTC. The rearrangement links TRBV13 to TRBJ2-1, with 7 nucleotides matching TRBD1. The junction had 4 bases not matched to a gene; V was cut back by 5 bases and J by 9 bases. CDR3 size: 12 residues. Germline values: CDR1 PRHDT, CDR2 FYEKMQ (reference sequence). Full variable domain (outside the CDR3, taken from reference TRBV13 and TRBJ2-1): AAGVIQSPRHLIKEKRETATLKCYPIPRHDTVYWYQQGPGQDPQFLISFYEKMQSDKGSIPDRFSAQQFSDYHSELNMSSLELGDSALYFCASSPGGGEQFFGPGTRLTVL.

The chain uses TRBV19 and TRBJ2-3; D remains unclear. V shed 7 bases and J shed 2 bases, with 19 bases lying between them. This CDR3 comprises 16 residues. Germline CDR1 is LNHDA and CDR2 is SQIVND (reference sequence). The CDR3 loop is CASIRLNTQPTDTQYF. CDR3 coding DNA: TGTGCCAGTATCCGCCTCAATACCCAACCCACAGATACGCAGTATTTT.

The rearrangement uses TRBV6-5 and TRBJ2-1; TRBD1 or TRBD2 may be the D gene (5 bases each). Deletions cut 2 bases from V and 2 bases from J, with 13 bases between. The germline V gene has CDR1 MNHEY and CDR2 SVGAGI. The CDR3 contains 16 residues. CDR3 in DNA: TGTGCCAGCAGTTACGGCCGGGACGGAACCTACAATGAGCAGTTCTTC. Encoded protein: CASSYGRDGTYNEQFF.

This chain uses TRBV6-1 with TRBJ2-7; 7 bases are shared with TRBD1. The CDR3 extends over 16 amino acids. The V and J ends lost 4 bases and 4 bases, in that order; junction bases with no gene match: 13. Per the germline V gene, CDR1 is MNHNS and CDR2 is SASEGT. In nucleotides, the CDR3 is TGTGCCAGCAGTGTTCGGGACAGACTGAGCGCATACGAGCAGTACTTC. It specifies CASSVRDRLSAYEQYF.

The chain has TRBV27 and TRBJ2-1, with D maybe TRBD2 (6 bases). Germline V gene sequence: CDR1 MNHEY, CDR2 SMNVEV (reference sequence). The V end was cut by 0 bases, the J end by 9 bases, with 6 bases between. The CDR3 sequence is 12 residues long. This chain's CDR3 is CASSLSGGEQFF. The CDR3 DNA reads TGTGCCAGCAGTTTATCGGGGGGTGAGCAGTTCTTC.

This chain connects TRBV19 to TRBJ2-7, with no clear D. This CDR3 is 15 amino acids long. Germline CDR1 reads LNHDA; CDR2 reads SQIVND (reference sequence). V shed 1 base and J shed 0 bases, with 10 bases lying between them. CDR3 protein: CASSIGLGSSYEQYF. CDR3 coding DNA: TGTGCCAGTAGTATAGGGCTAGGAAGCTCCTACGAGCAGTACTTC.

The chain links TRBV5-5 to TRBJ1-6; no clear D. Germline V lookup: CDR1 SGHKS, CDR2 YYEKEE (reference sequence). Deletions cut 0 bases from V and 10 bases from J, with 8 bases between. This CDR3 comprises 13 residues. CDR3 DNA sequence: TGTGCCAGCAGCTTGGCCGAGGGCTCACCCCTCCACTTT. This translates into CASSLAEGSPLHF.

This clone was recorded a few times. The rearrangement joins TRBV28 to TRBJ1-6; 9 bases match TRBD1. The CDR3 length is 14 residues. The germline V gene encodes CDR1 MDHEN and CDR2 SYDVKM. V lost 4 bases and J lost 9; bases outside the gene matches: 4. CDR3 in amino acids: CASSSPGQGSPLHF. The CDR3 nucleotides are TGTGCCAGCAGTTCTCCGGGACAGGGTTCACCCCTCCACTTT.

This chain uses TRBV6-4 with TRBJ2-3, with 10 bases matching TRBD2. The CDR3 consists of 16 residues. V shed 5 bases, J shed 1 base, and the junction held 6 bases outside the gene matches. The germline CDR1 and CDR2 sequences are MRHNA and SNTAGT. The CDR3 sequence: CASSLLAGGGTDTQYF. CDR3 sequence (DNA): TGTGCCAGCAGTCTCTTAGCGGGAGGAGGCACAGATACGCAGTATTTT.

This clone is a singleton in its sample. The chain employs TRBV29-1 and TRBJ2-5; 10 bases are a match to TRBD2. V lost 8 bases and J lost 2; bases outside the gene matches: 8. The V gene's germline CDR1 is SQVTM and CDR2 ANQGSEA. CDR3 size: 14 residues. The CDR3 region is CSPELAGSQETQYF. CDR3 in DNA: TGCAGCCCCGAACTAGCGGGGTCGCAAGAGACCCAGTACTTC.

The chain employs TRBV29-1 and TRBJ1-2; the D gene is possibly TRBD1 (5 bases). Germline lookup yields CDR1 SQVTM and CDR2 ANQGSEA. This CDR3 contains 12 residues. With 6 bases removed from V and 8 bases from J, the gap between germline ends came to 16 bases. The CDR3: CSVLPRGDGYTF. The CDR3 region has the DNA TGCAGCGTACTACCACGGGGCGACGGCTACACCTTC.

This clone has only a few counts. Other DNA sequences within the sample encode an identical CDR3. The chain is built from TRBV7-2 and TRBJ2-5, with TRBD1 matching over 8 bases. V gave up 1 base and J gave up 5 bases; unmatched junction bases: 6. The germline V gene has CDR1 SGHTA and CDR2 FQGNSA. This CDR3 region has 15 residues. In nucleotides, the CDR3 is TGTGCCAGCAGCTTAGTGGACAGGGCCCAGGAGACCCAGTACTTC. It is translated as CASSLVDRAQETQYF.

The V and J genes are TRBV6-4 and TRBJ2-3, with 14 bases fitting TRBD2. Germline V gives CDR1 MRHNA, CDR2 SNTAGT. This CDR3 contains 22 residues. V shed 0 bases, J shed 2 bases, and the junction held 16 bases outside the gene matches. CDR3 loop: CASSDSTGRPGLAGAPTDTQYF. The CDR3, as DNA: TGTGCCAGCAGTGACTCGACCGGAAGGCCGGGACTAGCGGGGGCCCCCACAGATACGCAGTATTTT.